Below, one T cell receptor beta chain is given with its context. It has no known antigen specificity. No base qualities exist here, and no much larger clone lies one base off it. The cohort was made up of roughly 670 healthy bone marrow donors. At the time of sampling, all cohort members were nominally healthy, though unrecorded immune exposures were likely present. The donor was CMV seropositive and belonged to the group of more than 250 seropositive cohort members. A peripheral blood sample was collected from each donor, and TCR beta sequencing was performed on peripheral blood mononuclear cells. The Qiagen DNeasy Blood Extraction Kit was used to extract genomic DNA from the blood cell samples. These data belong to a study of cytomegalovirus exposure and HLA in healthy donors (TCRdb year 2017). General notes on the study: An earlier analysis of roughly 500 of the donors reported approximately 300 Gb of sequence data and roughly 100 million unique TCR beta sequences from 190 million or so T cells. To study patterns of TCR occurrence, a later analysis re-analyzed previously published TCR beta repertoires from more than 550 donors and added high-resolution HLA genotyping. In the later analysis, no new phenotypic data were used to find candidate immune exposures; instead, reliance was placed on TCR beta sequences and their occurrence across donors. The study aimed to test whether signatures of past pathogen exposure could be identified by cataloging public T cell receptors. Among around 400 genotyped donors of the cohort, an average of approximately 250,000 unique TCR beta nucleotide sequences were sequenced per donor, about a sixth of them non-productive. Every discovery cohort repertoire had been produced on one sequencing platform. An early release covering roughly 600 HLA-typed donors comprised about 300 gigabases of sequencing data and tens of millions of unique TCR sequences. To predict cytomegalovirus infection status, the study combined high-throughput TCR immunosequencing, statistical association of individual TCRs with disease status, and machine learning. The study used immunosequencing to profile the T cell repertoires of more than 650 subjects and linked those repertoires to cytomegalovirus serostatus. Typing coverage differed by locus: A, B, C, DRB1 and DQB1 were typed in about 629-640 donors, DQA1 in about 550, DPA1 in 600 to 610, and DPB1 in about 450. A later genetic analysis used genome-wide SNP genotypes for 398 of the 666 donors, treating that subset as a discovery cohort. An earlier analysis of several hundred of the donors applied high-throughput TCR beta sequencing to assess whether each TCR beta V gene segment acted as functional or pseudogenic. Both class I and class II loci were covered by HLA typing, at four-digit resolution. Along with the roughly 710-subject first cohort, a separate validation cohort of over a hundred different subjects was used. Because of strong linkage in the cohort, roughly five DR-DQ haplotypes were treated as single units for association and clustering. Of the approximately 400 genotyped donors, approximately 81% were placed in the genetic ancestry cluster associated with self-reported Caucasian donors. Alongside the repertoire data, information on donor age, sex, ethnicity and CMV serostatus was compiled.

General findings and caveats noted by the study authors: A further reported finding was that TCR beta sequences accurately predicted the HLA-A and HLA-B alleles for most subjects in the first cohort. In vitro tests confirmed that a few of the cytomegalovirus-associated TCR beta chains recognize cytomegalovirus antigens. Only TCR beta chains were sequenced in this cohort, and the absence of alpha or paired-chain data limited detectable features. Across donors, most TCR sequences were observed very rarely, whereas some public TCRs were present in many individuals. Compared with the 666-donor mean, donors in an Asian-associated ancestry cluster had fewer N-insertions in productive TCRs, according to a later genetic analysis. A total of 164 TCR beta chains were listed by the study as associated with cytomegalovirus. Compared with equally common non-associated chains, HLA-associated TCR beta chains in a later analysis were more clonally expanded and had lower generation probabilities. Because counts were too low, more than 15 rarely observed V segments, including chromosome 9 orphons, were excluded from the earlier analysis of some 590 of the donors. An earlier analysis of 587 of the donors showed that most TCR beta V segments appeared in productive rearrangements either about 87% or about 30% of the time, which broadly matched IMGT annotations. The authors suggested that the approach could potentially be extended to other disease states and immunological phenotypes. A later analysis found that most CMV-associated TCR beta chains appeared HLA-restricted, with HLA associations seemingly driven largely by CMV exposure. Because the 87-base-pair reads could not distinguish some IMGT-functional V segments, including TRBV6-2 and TRBV6-3, those segments were excluded. Roughly uniform sequencing depth across donors was assumed in presence/absence analyses, although this assumption may not hold. Assigning TCR associations to individual alleles was difficult when HLA alleles, especially DR and DQ, strongly co-occurred. V-gene and J-gene trimming of TCR beta chains was associated with a missense DCLRE1C variant in a later genetic analysis, and the association was replicated in an independent cohort. Correlated functional status among segregating V segments might reflect linkage disequilibrium, but an unknown experimental factor could not be ruled out. The sequencing pipeline was judged likely to have produced a cluster of highly shared sequence variants as a technical artifact. A later analysis associated about 17,000 TCR beta sequences with specific HLA alleles at a false discovery rate of 0.05. HLA typing was unavailable for some donors at each locus, so association tests used only the typed subset. According to a later analysis, TCR association rates differed among HLA loci, with DRB1 alleles showing the most associated TCRs and HLA-C alleles showing the fewest. A later analysis reported that several top co-occurrence clusters appeared linked to parvovirus B19, influenza, CMV and Epstein-Barr virus. Immune exposure information for the cohort was limited to CMV serostatus. The classifier was reported to diagnose cytomegalovirus status with high specificity and sensitivity in both the original cohort and the validation cohort.

Trimming accounts for 2 bases at V and 7 bases at J, while the number of junction bases matched to no gene is 7. CDR1 and CDR2, per the germline V gene (reference sequence), are MNHNY and SVGAGI. The CDR3 goes from the cysteine to the phenylalanine over 15 residues. The sequence is cut down to CDR3 DNA, 45 bases in frame from base 1. Library construction relied on the immunoSEQ multiplex PCR assay. For the multiplex PCR, a mixture combining 60 forward primers for TCR Vbeta segments and 13 reverse primers for TCR Jbeta segments was used. The CDR3 region of rearranged TCR beta genes was amplified from genomic DNA with a multiplex PCR assay. The amplified TCR beta libraries were sequenced on the Illumina HiSeq System as 87-base-pair reads. As for the authors' bioinformatics: In a later analysis, some 80 million unique TCR beta chains were counted across the approximately 670 repertoires, and roughly 11 million of these chains were shared by at least two donors. Raw reads were error-corrected and collapsed into unique sequences by a nearest-neighbor algorithm in which closely related sequences were merged to remove PCR and sequencing errors. Alignment of CDR3 sequences to IMGT reference sequences was used to assign V, D and J gene segments. For a sequence to be retained, at least a six-nucleotide match to both a V gene segment and a J gene segment was required. A rearrangement was called productive if the CDR3 had no stop codons and remained in frame with V and J, and every other rearrangement was called non-productive. Following IMGT convention, CDR3 was defined as the stretch from the second conserved V-encoded cysteine to the conserved J-encoded phenylalanine. The earlier analysis of roughly 590 of the donors excluded sequences that lacked an unambiguous match to a single V gene segment. An earlier analysis of almost 600 of the donors classified V segments as functional when productive rearrangements were above 56.7% and as segregating when the standard deviation between donors was above 5%. To diagnose cytomegalovirus status from the catalog of TCR beta chain sequences, a statistical classification framework was built. In a later analysis, TCR nucleotide sequences were compared against IMGT/GENE-DB human TR gene sequences so that V and J genes could be assigned. Using the TCRdist pipeline, a later analysis assigned CDR3 sequences along with most-parsimonious VDJ recombination scenarios. A later analysis defined each TCR beta chain by its CDR3 amino acid sequence plus V-gene family, and excluded reads lacking a unique V-gene family. As a way to deal with suspected cross-contamination and a sequencing artifact, a later analysis dropped 450 to 600 nucleotide sequences that were highly shared and had low generation probability. For each public chain, a later analysis derived a clonal expansion index from normalized ranks of inferred template counts within each repertoire. A later analysis computed generation probabilities with a VDJ recombination model fitted to out-of-frame rearrangements, and checked the results against IGoR. Hypergeometric tests were used in a later analysis to score TCR-TCR, TCR-HLA and TCR-CMV co-occurrence, with a repertoire-size bias correction applied to the TCR pairs. False discovery rates were estimated in a later analysis by permuting HLA or CMV assignments 20 times. In a later analysis, co-occurring TCRs were grouped using DBSCAN, with TCRdist sequence similarity added in when clustering inside HLA-allele-positive subsets. Repertoires with fewer than 30,000 or more than 120,000 public chains were left out of co-occurrence clustering, as were a few repertoires with anomalous nucleotide sharing. TCRdb obtained this table from immuneACCESS and retained in-frame rearrangements with V and J assigned. These tables miss some clones; where compared with another copy, unresolved V genes account for less than half of the shortfall, and the remainder is unexplained. V, J and clone size are taken as reported in that table, and D and trimming were inferred from the DNA itself. Counted in this sample were about 190,000 clones; approximately 75% of them appeared once. More than 4% of the sample is held by the ten biggest clonotypes.

Here the chain combines TRBV6-6 and TRBJ1-5; 8 junctional bases match TRBD1. The sample consisted of PBMCs. This TCR came from a man aged 25-45 years in good health and CMV-seropositive. CDR3 protein: CASSYRTGFGQPQHF. The DNA sequence is as follows: TGTGCCAGCAGTTACCGGACAGGGTTTGGCCAGCCCCAGCATTTT.